This TCR beta chain was retrieved from a study of blood T cells in healthy people across ages. Points from the study as a whole: Lack of knowledge of donor CMV status possibly confounded expanded clonotype changes.

Germline values: CDR1 LGHNA, CDR2 YSLEER. With V trimmed by 0 bases and J by 1 base, 2 bases remained unmatched. The CDR3 is 15 residues long. Together with a sample-barcoded 5' primer, a J-beta primer mix was included in a second PCR lasting about 6 to 12 cycles. MiXCR, applied by TCRdb to the 5' RACE reads, yields one record per CDR3 protein. The sample has over a million distinct CDR3 sequences; 20% to 25% are singletons. This clonotype turned up a few times. The antigen is not known. A further study also used this sample, focusing on T cells of mothers and their children. This second study notes: The shaping of TCR recombination output by thymic selection is similar in related and unrelated pairs.

Sequencing was carried out using blood. V and J are TRBV4-3 and TRBJ2-5; 7 nucleotides align to TRBD2. The receptor was derived from a girl aged 2-10 years in good health. This CDR3 reads CASSQDTSAQETQYF. CDR3 in DNA: TGCGCCAGCAGCCAAGATACTAGCGCCCAAGAGACCCAGTACTTC.